Below are 24 T cell receptor beta chains sequenced from a single sample in a study of Graves' ophthalmopathy and Graves' hyperthyroidism. Investigators amplified TCR beta CDR3 regions from RNA transcripts. RT-PCR was first run with HTBI primers, then multiplex PCR in a second round. TCRdb redid the calling of the multiplex PCR reads with MiXCR, one entry per CDR3 protein. The top ten hold around 4% of the sample, which has 450,000 to 600,000 distinct CDR3 sequences, just under 40% seen once. What was sequenced was peripheral blood or thyroid tissue (not recorded which). The receptors derive from an adult man with Graves' hyperthyroidism.

The chain combines TRBV18 with TRBJ1-1, with D maybe TRBD1 (6 bases). Trimming stripped 5 bases from V and 1 base from J, with 11 bases between. The CDR3 loop spans 14 amino acids. Germline CDR1 reads KGHSH; CDR2 reads LQKENI. CDR3 nucleotides: TGTGCCAGCTCAATACAGGGACGGAACACTGAAGCTTTCTTT. Protein: CASSIQGRNTEAFF.

The chain links TRBV19 to TRBJ2-5; 8 nucleotides match TRBD1. J gave up 1 base and V 4 bases, and 8 bases lay outside the gene matches. The CDR3 is 16 residues long. Germline V gene data show CDR1 as LNHDA and CDR2 as SQIVND (reference sequence). The CDR3 coding sequence is TGTGCCAGTAGTAAGACGGACAGGGCGGCCCAAGAGACCCAGTACTTC. This translates into CASSKTDRAAQETQYF.

This clonotype came up many times. The V gene is TRBV24-1, the J gene TRBJ1-5; D gene ambiguous. V lost 5 bases and J 6 bases, leaving 13 bases between the germline ends. The V gene's germline CDR1 is KGHDR and CDR2 SFDVKD. This CDR3 spans 14 amino acids. The CDR3 protein is CATSVAPTGQPQHF. In nucleotides, the CDR3 is TGTGCCACCAGTGTCGCCCCAACGGGTCAGCCCCAGCATTTT.

This clonotype was picked up many times. The chain uses TRBV20-1 and TRBJ2-7; the match to TRBD2 covers 12 bases. Looked up from germline, CDR1 is DFQATT and CDR2 is SNEGSKA (reference sequence). The CDR3 contains 15 residues. With 3 bases clipped from V and 5 bases from J, the junction kept 8 bases outside the gene matches. As DNA, the CDR3 is TGCAGTGCTAGCCTGTCTAGCGGGAGGGCCCACGAGCAGTACTTC. Its translation: CSASLSSGRAHEQYF.

This clonotype turned up a few times. This chain links TRBV20-1 with TRBJ1-2; a possible D gene is TRBD1 (6 bases). The V and J ends lost 1 base and 7 bases respectively, with 16 bases between them. Per the germline V gene, CDR1 is DFQATT and CDR2 is SNEGSKA (reference sequence). The CDR3 totals 14 residues. CDR3 nucleotide sequence: TGCAGTGCTAGAGTTGGGGGCCCCTTAGGTGGCTACACCTTC. This sequence encodes CSARVGGPLGGYTF.

This clonotype showed up many times. This rearrangement joins TRBV7-8 to TRBJ2-2; no firm D call. Germline V lookup: CDR1 SGHVS, CDR2 FQNEAQ. The CDR3 runs 12 residues. V was clipped by 3 bases and J by 8 bases, with 7 bases between them. The CDR3 sequence is CASSFLGGELFF. The CDR3 nucleotides read TGTGCCAGCAGCTTCTTAGGAGGGGAGCTGTTTTTT. The full variable domain, in which reference TRBV7-8 and TRBJ2-2 provide the parts outside the CDR3, is GAGVSQSPRYKVAKRGQDVALRCDPISGHVSLFWYQQALGQGPEFLTYFQNEAQLDKSGLPSDRFFAERPEGSVSTLKIQRTQQEDSAVYLCASSFLGGELFFGEGSRLTVL.

The table lists this clonotype with many counts. The rearrangement uses TRBV6-5 and TRBJ1-1; D is ambiguous. Trimming took off 7 bases at V and 0 bases at J, with 6 bases between the two ends. The CDR3 has 12 residues. Germline CDR1 is MNHEY and CDR2 is SVGAGI. This CDR3 reads CASMRMNTEAFF. In DNA form, the CDR3 reads TGTGCCAGCATGAGGATGAACACTGAAGCTTTCTTT.

Turning to this clonotype: The CDR3 ends on some other residue instead of the conserved phenylalanine or tryptophan, so this is likely a read error. The chain recombines TRBV20-1 with TRBJ2-5; D is perhaps TRBD2 (6 bases). The germline V gene encodes CDR1 DFQATT and CDR2 SNEGSKA (reference sequence). The CDR3 is 14 amino acids. V was trimmed by 3 bases and J by 1 base, leaving 12 bases between them. The CDR3, as DNA: TGCAGTGCTAGCCGTAGCGGACTCCAAGAGACCCAGTACCTC. As protein: CSASRSGLQETQYL.

There are many counts of this clonotype. V and J are TRBV29-1 and TRBJ2-7, with 7 bases lining up with TRBD1. The CDR3 spans 14 residues. The germline V gene has CDR1 SQVTM and CDR2 ANQGSEA. The junction had 4 bases not matched to a gene; V was cut back by 2 bases and J by 0 bases. The CDR3 DNA follows: TGCAGCGTTGAAAACCCAGGGGGCTCCTACGAGCAGTACTTC. This encodes CSVENPGGSYEQYF.

At least ten counts were recorded for this clonotype. The chain joins TRBV2 to TRBJ2-7; tentatively, D is TRBD1 (5 bases). The germline V and J ends were trimmed by 6 bases and 3 bases, with 12 bases remaining between them. This CDR3 has 13 amino acids. Germline CDR1 and CDR2: SNHLY and FYNNEI. The CDR3 region has the DNA TGTGCCAGCAGGGACAAGGGTGACTACGAGCAGTACTTC. As protein: CASRDKGDYEQYF.

This clonotype has a count of ten or more. This chain connects TRBV2 to TRBJ1-6, with TRBD1 as a possible D gene (5 bases). Germline V gives CDR1 SNHLY, CDR2 FYNNEI. This CDR3 region has 14 residues. Deletions cut 4 bases from V and 2 bases from J, with 6 bases between. The CDR3 protein is CASSGTPYNSPLHF. The CDR3 coding sequence is TGTGCCAGCAGTGGGACACCCTATAATTCACCCCTCCACTTT.

This chain links TRBV7-8 with TRBJ2-5, with 12 bases aligning to TRBD1. Germline V gene lookup returns CDR1 SGHVS and CDR2 FQNEAQ. The CDR3 runs 15 residues. The junction had 6 bases not matched to a gene; V was cut back by 5 bases and J by 5 bases. In nucleotides, the CDR3 is TGTGCCAGCAGCGAAGGGACAGGGGGCTGGGAGACCCAGTACTTC. The encoded protein is CASSEGTGGWETQYF. Supplemented by reference TRBV7-8 and TRBJ2-5, the full variable domain reads GAGVSQSPRYKVAKRGQDVALRCDPISGHVSLFWYQQALGQGPEFLTYFQNEAQLDKSGLPSDRFFAERPEGSVSTLKIQRTQQEDSAVYLCASSEGTGGWETQYFGPGTRLLVL.

The chain joins TRBV6-1 to TRBJ2-2; possibly TRBD2 for D (6 bases). The V gene's germline CDR1 is MNHNS and CDR2 SASEGT. The CDR3 has 14 residues. Trimming cost V 5 bases and J 9 bases, with 16 bases left between them. CDR3: CASSQEGTSRELFF. The CDR3 DNA follows: TGTGCCAGCAGTCAAGAAGGGACTTCCAGGGAGCTGTTTTTT.

This clonotype was seen ten or more times. This chain connects TRBV7-9 to TRBJ1-2; 7 positions agree with TRBD1. The CDR3 extends over 16 amino acids. Germline CDR1 SEHNR, CDR2 FQNEAQ (reference sequence). V dropped 5 bases and J dropped 3; count of bases not matched to a gene: 12. This CDR3 is CASSPARTGQYYGYTF. In DNA form, the CDR3 reads TGTGCCAGCAGCCCAGCTAGAACGGGACAGTACTATGGCTACACCTTC.

Many counts were recorded for this clonotype. The chain uses TRBV10-3 and TRBJ1-1; D is perhaps TRBD1 (5 bases). The CDR3 has 12 residues. V was trimmed by 5 bases and J by 7 bases, leaving 11 bases between them. Germline-derived CDR1 and CDR2 are ENHRY and SYGVKD. For the CDR3, the DNA is TGTGCCATCAGTCAGGGAGCTCATGAAGCTTTCTTT. It yields the protein CAISQGAHEAFF.

The rearrangement links TRBV2 to TRBJ1-5; 8 bases align to TRBD1. In germline, CDR1 is SNHLY, CDR2 FYNNEI. V gave up 5 bases and J gave up 0 bases; unmatched junction bases: 18. The CDR3 covers 20 residues. CDR3 amino acids: CASSPKGQGITAVSNQPQHF. The CDR3 DNA sequence: TGTGCCAGCAGTCCCAAAGGACAGGGAATTACGGCGGTTAGCAATCAGCCCCAGCATTTT.

Here the CDR3 DNA reads TGTGCCAGCAGTGGACCAGGGGGCGCGAGTGGCTACACCTTC. This encodes CASSGPGGASGYTF. The rearrangement uses TRBV2 and TRBJ1-2, with 8 bases lining up with TRBD1. The CDR3 has 14 residues. The junction had 8 bases not matched to a gene; V was cut back by 4 bases and J by 7 bases. CDR1 is SNHLY, CDR2 FYNNEI, per germline.

About this clonotype itself: One end of the junction is discordant with germline, which a read error may explain. V gene TRBV7-7 combines with J gene TRBJ2-3, with D perhaps TRBD2 (5 bases). CDR3 size: 15 residues. Looked up from germline, CDR1 is SSHAT and CDR2 is FNYEAQ (reference sequence). CDR3 nucleotide sequence: TGTGCTAGCAGCTTAGCGACGGGGATCGCAGATACGCAGTATTTT. Encoded protein: CASSLATGIADTQYF.

In its sample, this clonotype was seen many times. The chain uses TRBV5-8 and TRBJ1-2; D is ambiguous. CDR1 is SGHTS and CDR2 is YDEGEE in the germline V gene. The ends were cut back, 0 bases at V and 5 bases at J, with 5 bases in the middle. The CDR3 contains 12 residues. The CDR3: CASSLGWYGYTF. The DNA for the CDR3 is TGTGCCAGCAGCTTGGGGTGGTATGGCTACACCTTC.

The rearrangement uses TRBV10-3 and TRBJ2-7; D might be TRBD1 (6 bases). The CDR3 covers 12 residues. The V and J ends lost 6 bases and 3 bases respectively, with 9 bases between them. Germline CDR1 and CDR2: ENHRY and SYGVKD. This CDR3 reads CAIRMTGYEQYF. CDR3 sequence (DNA): TGTGCCATCAGGATGACAGGCTACGAGCAGTACTTC.

This clonotype was seen at least ten times. V is TRBV29-1 and J is TRBJ2-3; TRBD2 matches at 7 bases. V shed 5 bases, J shed 3 bases, and the junction held 5 bases outside the gene matches. The germline gives CDR1 SQVTM, CDR2 ANQGSEA. The CDR3 contains 13 residues. The CDR3 DNA reads as TGCAGCGTTCGAGCTAGCGGTACAGATACGCAGTATTTT. It yields the protein CSVRASGTDTQYF.

In the case of this clonotype: One base away lies a much larger clone, so this may be a sequencing read error. The chain recombines TRBV10-3 with TRBJ1-2; D may be TRBD1 (5 bases). The germline gives CDR1 ENHRY, CDR2 SYGVKD. CDR3 length: 14 amino acids. V was cut by 3 bases and J by 2 bases, with 10 bases left in between. In DNA form, the CDR3 reads TGTGCCATCAGTGAAATCCAGGGAAACTATGGCTACACCTTC. Amino acid sequence: CAISEIQGNYGYTF.

Comment on this clonotype: The junction does not match germline at one end; this may be a read error. This chain links TRBV4-1 with TRBJ2-7, with D possibly being TRBD2 (6 bases). The CDR3 has 14 residues. The germline gives CDR1 MGHRA, CDR2 YSYEKL. The CDR3 DNA follows: TGTGCCAGCAGCCAAGGGAGTAGCGGAGACGAGCAGTACTTC. It specifies CASSQGSSGDEQYF.

This clonotype was recorded at least ten times. This chain connects TRBV6-5 to TRBJ1-2, with D possibly being TRBD1 (6 bases). The CDR3 is 14 amino acids. The V end was cut by 5 bases, the J end by 6 bases, with 16 bases between. The germline V gene has CDR1 MNHEY and CDR2 SVGAGI. CDR3 nucleotides: TGTGCCAGCAGTAAACTCGGACAGAACCATGGCTACACCTTC. Translation: CASSKLGQNHGYTF.